The source of this T cell receptor (beta chain) is a study of blood T cell repertoires in COVID-19. Study information: Either two negative PCRs, clearance, or symptom resolution qualified Cohort 3 donors as recovered. Collection of acute and convalescent COVID-19 samples took place in the United States, Italy and Spain. T cells, B-cell-depleted T cells, or PBMCs provided the cDNA or gDNA that served as material.

Germline V lookup: CDR1 SGHRS, CDR2 YFSETQ. The CDR3 contains 15 residues. V lost 1 base to trimming and J lost 1 base, with 11 bases between them. The cohort comprised adults aged roughly 18 to 100 years residing in approximately 25 US areas. Here immunoSEQ multiplex PCR was the method, and the copy in TCRdb shows in-frame clones only, minus some. The data contain 350,000 to 450,000 clones, roughly 86% of them singletons. The gene calls are TRBV5-1 and TRBJ1-1, with D uncertain. The clonotype was recovered from a man aged 40-49 years in a cohort exposed to, infected with or recovered from COVID-19 (not recorded which). Sequenced sample: PBMCs or T cells enriched from blood (not recorded which). CDR3 sequence (DNA): TGCGCCAGCAGCTTGTCGGCAAACAGGAACACTGAAGCTTTCTTT. Its translation: CASSLSANRNTEAFF.